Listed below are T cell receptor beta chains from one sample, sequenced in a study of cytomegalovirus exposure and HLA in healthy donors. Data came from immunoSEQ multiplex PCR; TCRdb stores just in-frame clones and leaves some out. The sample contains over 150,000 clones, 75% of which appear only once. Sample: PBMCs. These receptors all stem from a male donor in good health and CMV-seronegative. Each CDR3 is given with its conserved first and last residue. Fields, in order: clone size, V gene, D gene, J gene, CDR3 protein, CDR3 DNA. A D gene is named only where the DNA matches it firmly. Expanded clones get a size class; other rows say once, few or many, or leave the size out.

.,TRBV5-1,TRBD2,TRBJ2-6,CASGGLAGDPGANVLTF,TGCGCCAGCGGGGGACTAGCGGGAGACCCTGGGGCCAACGTCCTGACTTTC
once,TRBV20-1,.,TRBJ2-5,CSALQETQYF,TGCAGTGCCTTACAAGAGACCCAGTACTTC
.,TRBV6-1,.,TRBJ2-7,CASSEEGVGLYEQYF,TGTGCCAGCAGTGAAGAAGGGGTGGGACTCTACGAGCAGTACTTC
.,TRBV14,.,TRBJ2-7,CASSPTAYEQYF,TGTGCCAGCAGCCCGACAGCCTACGAGCAGTACTTC
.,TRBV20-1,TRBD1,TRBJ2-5,CSRDSQETQYF,TGCAGTAGGGACAGCCAAGAGACCCAGTACTTC
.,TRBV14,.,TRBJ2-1,CASSRMAGRGGMVINEQFF,TGTGCCAGCAGCCGGATGGCGGGCAGGGGCGGCATGGTCATCAATGAGCAGTTCTTC
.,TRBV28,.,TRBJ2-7,CASTTLGGGYEQYF,TGTGCCAGCACTACGCTGGGGGGAGGCTACGAGCAGTACTTC
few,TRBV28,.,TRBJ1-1,CASSLMGQGTEAFF,TGTGCCAGCAGTTTAATGGGACAAGGCACTGAAGCTTTCTTT
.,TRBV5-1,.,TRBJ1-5,CASSLDAHSNQPQHF,TGCGCCAGCAGCTTGGACGCACATAGCAATCAGCCCCAGCATTTT
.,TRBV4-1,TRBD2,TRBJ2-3,CASSRAGRGPDTQYF,TGCGCCAGCAGCCGGGCGGGGAGGGGCCCAGATACGCAGTATTTT
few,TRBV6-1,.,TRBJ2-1,CASRSDRQPYNEQFF,TGTGCCAGCCGGTCGGACAGACAGCCCTACAATGAGCAGTTCTTC
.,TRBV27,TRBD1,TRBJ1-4,CASSSIWDRAPTNEKLFF,TGTGCCAGCAGTTCGATATGGGACAGAGCCCCAACTAATGAAAAACTGTTTTTT
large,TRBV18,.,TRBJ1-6,CASSPPRSGHPLHF,TGTGCCAGCTCACCACCTAGGTCAGGTCACCCCCTCCACTTT
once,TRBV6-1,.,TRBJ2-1,CASTVQWDLFEQFF,TGTGCCAGCACTGTCCAGTGGGACTTATTTGAGCAGTTCTTC
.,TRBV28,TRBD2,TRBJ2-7,CASSLWGTASGSHEQYF,TGTGCCAGCAGTTTATGGGGTACGGCTAGCGGGAGTCACGAGCAGTACTTC
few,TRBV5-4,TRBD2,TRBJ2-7,CASSRGGSGVSYEQYF,TGTGCCAGCAGCCGGGGTGGTAGCGGGGTGTCCTACGAGCAGTACTTC
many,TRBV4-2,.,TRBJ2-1,CASSLSGGGDNEQFF,TGTGCCAGCAGCCTAAGTGGAGGAGGGGACAATGAGCAGTTCTTC
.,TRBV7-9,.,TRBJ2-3,CASSQSTDTQYF,TGTGCCAGCAGCCAGAGCACAGATACGCAGTATTTT
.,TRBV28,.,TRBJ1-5,CASSFLGVVSLQPQHF,TGTGCCAGCAGTTTTCTTGGAGTAGTAAGTCTTCAGCCCCAGCATTTT
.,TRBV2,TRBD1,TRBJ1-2,CASSYDRANFYGYTF,TGTGCCAGCAGTTACGACAGGGCGAACTTCTATGGCTACACCTTC
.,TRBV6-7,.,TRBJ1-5,CASSRTSSTDLFSNQPQHF,TGTGCCAGCAGTCGGACCTCCTCGACAGATCTTTTTAGCAATCAGCCCCAGCATTTT
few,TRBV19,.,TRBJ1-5,CASSISGNQPQHF,TGTGCCAGTAGTATATCAGGGAATCAGCCCCAGCATTTT
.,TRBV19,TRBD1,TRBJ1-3,CASSEPGQGLYPGNTIYF,TGTGCCAGTAGTGAGCCGGGACAGGGACTCTACCCAGGAAACACCATATATTTT
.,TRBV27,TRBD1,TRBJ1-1,CASSWLRGLDEAFF,TGTGCCAGCAGTTGGTTAAGGGGGCTTGATGAAGCTTTCTTT
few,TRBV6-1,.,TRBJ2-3,CASSARGAGFDTQYF,TGTGCCAGCAGTGCCAGGGGAGCAGGGTTCGATACGCAGTATTTT
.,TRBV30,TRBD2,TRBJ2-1,CAWSSGSEWDEQFF,TGTGCCTGGAGTAGCGGGAGCGAGTGGGATGAGCAGTTCTTC
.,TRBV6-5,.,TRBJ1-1,CASSYVENTEAFF,TGTGCCAGCAGTTACGTAGAGAACACTGAAGCTTTCTTT
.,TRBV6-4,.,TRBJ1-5,CASRDSENQPQHF,TGTGCCAGCAGGGACAGCGAGAATCAGCCCCAGCATTTT
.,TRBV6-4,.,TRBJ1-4,CASSSKRGGTNEKLFF,TGTGCCAGCAGCTCGAAGCGGGGGGGAACTAATGAAAAACTGTTTTTT
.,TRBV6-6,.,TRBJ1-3,CASRDTGFGNTIYF,TGTGCCAGCAGAGATACAGGGTTCGGAAACACCATATATTTT
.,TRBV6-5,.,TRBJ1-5,CASSYEPHGRQPQHF,TGTGCCAGCAGTTACGAGCCGCACGGGAGACAGCCCCAGCATTTT
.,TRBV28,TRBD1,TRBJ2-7,CASSLPATGVGQGEFEQYF,TGTGCCAGCAGTTTACCGGCAACAGGGGTAGGACAGGGAGAATTCGAGCAGTACTTC
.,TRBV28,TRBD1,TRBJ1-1,CASRQQGAITEAFF,TGTGCCAGCAGGCAACAGGGGGCGATTACTGAAGCTTTCTTT
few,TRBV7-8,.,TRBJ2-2,CASSLPGTGELFF,TGTGCCAGCAGCTTACCCGGGACCGGGGAGCTGTTTTTT
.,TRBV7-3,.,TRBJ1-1,CASSSEGSTEAFF,TGTGCCAGCAGCTCCGAGGGTAGCACTGAAGCTTTCTTT
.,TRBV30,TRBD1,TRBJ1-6,CAWDRGWESPLRF,TGTGCCTGGGACAGGGGATGGGAATCACCCCTCCGCTTT
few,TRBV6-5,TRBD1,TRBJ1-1,CASSRTGSNTEAFF,TGTGCCAGCAGCAGGACAGGGAGCAACACTGAAGCTTTCTTT
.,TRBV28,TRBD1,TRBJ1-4,CASSLPPTGTNEKLFF,TGTGCCAGCAGTTTACCCCCGACAGGGACTAATGAAAAACTGTTTTTT
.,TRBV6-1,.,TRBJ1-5,CASSETRGLAQHF,TGTGCCAGCAGTGAAACTAGGGGGTTAGCCCAGCATTTT
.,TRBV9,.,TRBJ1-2,CASSSDRGYTF,TGTGCCAGCTCCTCCGACAGGGGCTACACCTTC
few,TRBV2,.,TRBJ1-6,CASSLDRIPHSPLHF,TGTGCCAGCAGCTTAGACAGGATCCCGCATTCACCCCTCCACTTT
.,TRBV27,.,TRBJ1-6,CATRGDASSSPLHF,TGTGCCACCCGCGGGGATGCGTCTTCTTCACCCCTCCACTTT
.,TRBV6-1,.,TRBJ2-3,CASSELGLTDTQYF,TGTGCCAGCAGTGAATTGGGCCTCACAGATACGCAGTATTTT
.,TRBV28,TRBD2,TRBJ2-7,CASSSPGTSVYEQYF,TGTGCCAGCAGCTCCCCAGGGACTAGCGTCTACGAGCAGTACTTC
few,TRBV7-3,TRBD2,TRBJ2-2,CASSSGLAGTGELFF,TGTGCCAGCAGCTCGGGACTAGCGGGGACCGGGGAGCTGTTTTTT
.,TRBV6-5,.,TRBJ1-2,CGAGQGLFLYGYTF,TGTGGGGCAGGGCAGGGCCTATTCCTCTATGGCTACACCTTC
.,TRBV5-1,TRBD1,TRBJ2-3,CASSSDRSTDTQYF,TGCGCCAGCAGTTCGGACAGGAGCACAGATACGCAGTATTTT
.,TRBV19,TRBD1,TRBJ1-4,CASSINRGVNEKLFF,TGTGCCAGTAGTATTAACAGGGGCGTAAATGAAAAACTGTTTTTT